Given below is one T cell receptor (beta chain) in context. The antigen is unknown. Each subset's genomic DNA was shared equally among a number of immunoSEQ plates. Repertoires were generated with immunoSEQ multiplex PCR, while TCRdb's copy carries only in-frame clones and drops some. The sample consists of under 1 million clones, about 96% of them appearing once. This entry belongs to a study of shared clonotypes between healthy human individuals. Whole-study results and caveats: Generally, naive subsets (rather than memory subsets) showed larger estimated richness.

CD45RO-negative, CCR7-positively selected cells formed the naive CD8 fraction, excluding terminally differentiated effector memory CD45RA+ cells. HIV-negative, healthy adults without recent acute infections or vaccinations were the donors. The source material was naive CD8+ T cells sorted from blood. The receptor comes from a man aged 30 to 39 in good health.

This CDR3 is CASTPSPGQGIQAFF. The CDR3 DNA reads TGTGCCAGCACACCTAGCCCGGGACAGGGTATCCAAGCTTTCTTT. J is TRBJ1-1 and V is TRBV2; TRBD1 matches at 9 bases. The CDR3 is 15 amino acids. V trimming: 7 bases; J trimming: 9 bases; junction bases outside the gene matches: 15. The germline V gene encodes CDR1 SNHLY and CDR2 FYNNEI. The whole variable domain, filled in from reference TRBV2 and TRBJ1-1, reads EPEVTQTPSHQVTQMGQEVILRCVPISNHLYFYWYRQILGQKVEFLVSFYNNEISEKSEIFDDQFSVERPDGSNFTLKIRSTKLEDSAMYFCASTPSPGQGIQAFFGQGTRLTVV.